This is a list of T cell receptor beta chains from one sample in a study of CD8+CD57+ T cells in acquired aplastic anemia. MiXCR, run by TCRdb on the reads, gives a single entry per CDR3 protein. The sample has under 250,000 distinct CDR3 sequences; 65% are singletons. Sequences were obtained from sorted CD4+, CD8+, or CD8+CD57+ T cells (not recorded which) from PBMCs. The receptors come from a human donor with aplastic anemia. The CDR3 runs from the conserved cysteine through the conserved F or W. D genes are given only for firm matches. For some rows the clone size is stated as once, few or many, or as a class when expanded; others skip it.

V	D	J	size	CDR3	DNA
TRBV7-9	NA	TRBJ1-2	NA	CASSPRGGASGYTF	TGTGCCAGCAGCCCAAGGGGGGGGGCTAGCGGCTACACCTTC
TRBV6-1	NA	TRBJ1-2	NA	CASSEGQGLYGYTF	TGTGCCAGCAGTGAAGGCCAAGGGCTATATGGCTACACCTTC
TRBV2	NA	TRBJ2-1	NA	CASSYPSRRVGDNEQFF	TGTGCCAGCAGTTACCCTTCGAGGAGGGTAGGCGACAATGAGCAGTTCTTC
TRBV19	NA	TRBJ2-7	NA	CASSVRDFPSYEQYF	TGTGCCAGTAGCGTCCGGGACTTCCCTTCCTACGAGCAGTACTTC
TRBV2	NA	TRBJ1-2	NA	CASKRDYGYTF	TGTGCCAGCAAGAGGGACTATGGCTACACCTTC
TRBV24-1	NA	TRBJ1-2	NA	CATSDTNGASGYGYTF	TGTGCCACCAGTGACACGAACGGGGCGTCAGGCTATGGCTACACCTTC
TRBV24-1	TRBD1	TRBJ1-2	NA	CATSDFPGQGRGYTF	TGTGCCACCAGTGATTTCCCGGGACAGGGCCGCGGCTACACCTTC
TRBV29-1	NA	TRBJ1-2	NA	CSVYNRDSYTF	TGCAGCGTATATAACAGGGATAGCTACACCTTC
TRBV24-1	TRBD2	TRBJ2-3	NA	CATSDPTSGERDTQYF	TGTGCCACCAGTGATCCAACTAGCGGGGAGCGGGATACGCAGTATTTT
TRBV11-1	TRBD2	TRBJ2-7	NA	CASSRLAGESYEQYF	TGTGCCAGCAGCCGGCTAGCGGGGGAATCCTACGAGCAGTACTTC
TRBV20-1	TRBD2	TRBJ2-5	NA	CSARDWTSGKETQYF	TGCAGTGCTAGAGATTGGACTAGCGGGAAAGAGACCCAGTACTTC
TRBV19	NA	TRBJ1-1	NA	CASSAERGNSGTEAFF	TGTGCCAGTAGCGCGGAGAGGGGGAATTCGGGCACTGAAGCTTTCTTT
TRBV15	NA	TRBJ2-7	NA	CATSRDRTGGTYEQYF	TGTGCCACCAGCAGAGATCGGACGGGGGGCACCTACGAGCAGTACTTC
TRBV25-1	NA	TRBJ1-2	few	CASSDRGVTKANYGYTF	TGTGCCAGCAGTGATAGGGGAGTTACGAAAGCTAACTATGGCTACACCTTC
TRBV15	NA	TRBJ2-3	NA	CATSRDLESDTQYF	TGTGCCACCAGCAGAGATCTGGAGTCAGATACGCAGTATTTT
TRBV6-4	TRBD2	TRBJ2-2	few	CASSRTSPNTGELFF	TGTGCCAGCAGCAGGACTAGCCCGAACACCGGGGAGCTGTTTTTT
TRBV7-2	NA	TRBJ1-5	NA	CASSPPEQPQHF	TGTGCCAGCAGCCCACCCGAACAGCCCCAGCATTTT
TRBV20-1	TRBD2	TRBJ2-7	NA	CSALGRTSVNEQYF	TGCAGTGCCTTGGGGCGGACTAGCGTCAACGAGCAGTACTTC
TRBV5-4	TRBD1	TRBJ1-4	once	CASSGQGGSHEKLFF	TGTGCCAGCAGCGGACAGGGGGGGTCCCATGAAAAACTGTTTTTT
TRBV7-2	NA	TRBJ2-7	NA	CASSPGTGFGEQYF	TGTGCCAGCAGCCCTGGGACCGGCTTCGGTGAGCAGTACTTC
TRBV7-6	TRBD2	TRBJ2-3	NA	CASSPLAVVSDTQYF	TGTGCCAGCAGCCCTCTAGCGGTGGTATCAGATACGCAGTATTTT
TRBV5-1	NA	TRBJ2-7	NA	CASSLGGRTYEQYF	TGCGCCAGCAGCTTGGGGGGACGGACCTACGAGCAGTACTTC
TRBV7-9	TRBD1	TRBJ2-5	NA	CASSSGRVGGETQYF	TGTGCCAGCAGCTCGGGCAGGGTAGGGGGCGAGACCCAGTACTTC
TRBV12-3/TRBV12-4	NA	TRBJ1-1	NA	CASSPQGLNNEAFF	TGTGCCAGCAGCCCCCAGGGCCTCAATAATGAAGCTTTCTTT
TRBV29-1	TRBD1	TRBJ1-1	NA	CSVGRDRGLTEAFF	TGCAGCGTGGGCCGGGACAGGGGTTTGACTGAAGCTTTCTTT
TRBV5-1	TRBD2	TRBJ2-2	NA	CASSRTSGNTGELFF	TGCGCCAGCAGCCGGACTAGCGGGAACACCGGGGAGCTGTTTTTT
TRBV10-3	NA	TRBJ2-2	many	CAISETLAAGGGRNTGELFF	TGTGCCATCAGTGAGACCTTGGCGGCCGGGGGCGGGAGGAACACCGGGGAGCTGTTTTTT
TRBV12-3/TRBV12-4	NA	TRBJ2-1	NA	CASSESGIWNEQFF	TGTGCCAGCAGTGAATCAGGGATTTGGAATGAGCAGTTCTTC
TRBV19	TRBD2	TRBJ2-5	many	CASSSTSGGVETQYF	TGTGCCAGTAGCTCGACTAGCGGGGGGGTCGAGACCCAGTACTTC
TRBV9	NA	TRBJ2-7	NA	CASSVGGTDPTYEQYF	TGTGCCAGCAGCGTAGGGGGGACGGACCCTACCTACGAGCAGTACTTC
TRBV6-5	NA	TRBJ1-2	NA	CAISESTGERGYTF	TGTGCCATCAGTGAGTCTACCGGGGAGAGGGGCTACACCTTC
TRBV7-9	TRBD2	TRBJ2-7	NA	CASSPSGSVAYEQYF	TGTGCCAGCAGCCCAAGCGGGAGTGTCGCCTACGAGCAGTACTTC
TRBV20-1	TRBD1	TRBJ2-7	NA	CSAREQGAHEQYF	TGCAGTGCTAGAGAACAGGGGGCTCATGAGCAGTACTTC
TRBV9	TRBD1	TRBJ2-7	NA	CASSLTPGQGHHEQYF	TGTGCCAGCAGTCTTACTCCGGGACAGGGTCATCACGAGCAGTACTTC
TRBV20-1	NA	TRBJ2-3	NA	CSANSGTSTDTQYF	TGCAGTGCTAACAGTGGAACTAGCACAGATACGCAGTATTTT
TRBV19	NA	TRBJ1-5	NA	CASSRRTDSNQPQHF	TGTGCCAGTAGTAGGAGAACTGATAGCAATCAGCCCCAGCATTTT
TRBV10-1	NA	TRBJ1-2	NA	CASRGGQVPYGYTF	TGCGCCAGCAGGGGGGGGCAGGTACCATATGGCTACACCTTC
TRBV9	NA	TRBJ2-1	once	CASSVAGRTIDEQFF	TGTGCCAGCAGCGTAGCGGGACGGACGATTGATGAGCAGTTCTTC
TRBV20-1	NA	TRBJ2-3	NA	CSAEAGWTQYF	TGCAGTGCTGAAGCAGGGTGGACGCAGTATTTT
TRBV12-3/TRBV12-4	NA	TRBJ2-3	once	CASVLLPSGDTQYF	TGTGCCAGCGTACTCTTACCTTCCGGGGATACGCAGTATTTT
TRBV7-9	TRBD1	TRBJ2-7	NA	CASSQQGSEQYF	TGTGCCAGCAGTCAACAGGGGAGCGAGCAGTACTTC
TRBV25-1	TRBD2	TRBJ2-3	few	CASSTSGGVTDTQYF	TGTGCCAGCAGTACTAGCGGGGGAGTCACAGATACGCAGTATTTT
TRBV5-6	TRBD1	TRBJ2-1	NA	CASNPGGTYNEQFF	TGTGCCAGCAACCCAGGGGGCACCTACAATGAGCAGTTCTTC
TRBV7-9	TRBD2	TRBJ2-5	few	CASSPKGRGQETQYF	TGTGCCAGCAGCCCAAAAGGGCGGGGGCAAGAGACCCAGTACTTC
TRBV6-1	NA	TRBJ1-1	NA	CARRRGYTEAFF	TGTGCCAGAAGGCGGGGTTACACTGAAGCTTTCTTT
TRBV10-2	NA	TRBJ2-7	NA	CASSEGRVSEQYF	TGCGCCAGCAGTGAAGGCAGGGTAAGCGAGCAGTACTTC
TRBV12-3/TRBV12-4	TRBD1	TRBJ1-4	many	CASSFGTGGKGPEKLFF	TGTGCCAGCAGTTTCGGGACAGGGGGCAAGGGGCCCGAAAAACTGTTTTTT